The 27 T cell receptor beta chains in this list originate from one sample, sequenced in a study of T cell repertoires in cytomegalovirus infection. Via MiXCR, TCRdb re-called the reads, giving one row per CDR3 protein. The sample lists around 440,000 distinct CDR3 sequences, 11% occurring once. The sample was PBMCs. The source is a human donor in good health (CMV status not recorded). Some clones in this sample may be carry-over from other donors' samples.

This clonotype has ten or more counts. The CDR3 loop is CASSPGANEQFF. CDR3 nucleotides: TGTGCCAGCAGCCCGGGAGCCAATGAGCAGTTCTTC. The rearrangement joins TRBV7-2 to TRBJ2-1; D might be TRBD2 (6 bases). The CDR3 has 12 residues. The germline CDR1 and CDR2 sequences are SGHTA and FQGNSA. Trimming cost V 5 bases and J 6 bases, with 8 bases left between them. Complete variable domain (other parts from reference TRBV7-2 and TRBJ2-1): GAGVSQSPSNKVTEKGKDVELRCDPISGHTALYWYRQSLGQGLEFLIYFQGNSAPDKSGLPSDRFSAERTGGSVSTLTIQRTQQEDSAVYLCASSPGANEQFFGPGTRLTVL.

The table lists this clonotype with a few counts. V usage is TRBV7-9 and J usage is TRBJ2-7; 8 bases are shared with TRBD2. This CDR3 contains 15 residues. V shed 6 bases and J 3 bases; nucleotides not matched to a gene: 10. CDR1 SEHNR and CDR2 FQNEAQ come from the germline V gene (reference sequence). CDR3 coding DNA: TGTGCCAGCAGTGGTCCGGGACTAGGGTACTACGAGCAGTACTTC. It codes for CASSGPGLGYYEQYF.

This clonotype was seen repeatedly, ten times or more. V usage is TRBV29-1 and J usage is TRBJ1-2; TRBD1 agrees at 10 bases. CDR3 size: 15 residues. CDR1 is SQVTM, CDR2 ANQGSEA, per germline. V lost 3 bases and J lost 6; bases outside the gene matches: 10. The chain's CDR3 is CSVEKTGQGGNGYTF. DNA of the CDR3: TGCAGCGTTGAGAAGACAGGACAGGGGGGAAATGGCTACACCTTC. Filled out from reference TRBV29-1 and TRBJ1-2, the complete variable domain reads SAVISQKPSRDICQRGTSLTIQCQVDSQVTMMFWYRQQPGQSLTLIATANQGSEATYESGFVIDKFPISRPNLTFSTLTVSNMSPEDSSIYLCSVEKTGQGGNGYTFGSGTRLTVV.

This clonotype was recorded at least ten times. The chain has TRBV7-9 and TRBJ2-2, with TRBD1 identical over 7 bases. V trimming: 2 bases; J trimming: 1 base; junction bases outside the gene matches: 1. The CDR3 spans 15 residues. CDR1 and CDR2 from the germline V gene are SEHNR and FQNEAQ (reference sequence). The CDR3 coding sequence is TGTGCCAGCAGCTTAAACAGGGGGAACACCGGGGAGCTGTTTTTT. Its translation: CASSLNRGNTGELFF.

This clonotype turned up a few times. CDR3 in DNA: TGTGCCAGCAGCTTAGCGCAGGACAGGGGCTACGAGCAGTACTTC. It is translated as CASSLAQDRGYEQYF. This chain uses TRBV11-2 with TRBJ2-7, with TRBD1 matching 9 bases. CDR1 and CDR2 from the germline V gene are SGHAT and FQNNGV. The CDR3 length is 15 residues. V lost 1 base and J lost 3; bases outside the gene matches: 4.

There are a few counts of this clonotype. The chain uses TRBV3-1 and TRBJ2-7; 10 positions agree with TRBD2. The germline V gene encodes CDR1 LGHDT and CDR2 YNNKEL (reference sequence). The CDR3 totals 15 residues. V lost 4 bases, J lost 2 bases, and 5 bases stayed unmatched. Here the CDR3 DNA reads TGTGCCAGCAGCCCAGCTAGCGGGAGAGCCTACGAGCAGTACTTC. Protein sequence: CASSPASGRAYEQYF.

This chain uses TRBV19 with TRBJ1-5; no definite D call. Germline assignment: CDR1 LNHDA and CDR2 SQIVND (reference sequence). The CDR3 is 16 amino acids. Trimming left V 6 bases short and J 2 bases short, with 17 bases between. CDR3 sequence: CASREVDVRGNQPQHF. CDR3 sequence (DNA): TGTGCCAGTAGGGAAGTGGACGTGCGAGGCAATCAGCCCCAGCATTTT.

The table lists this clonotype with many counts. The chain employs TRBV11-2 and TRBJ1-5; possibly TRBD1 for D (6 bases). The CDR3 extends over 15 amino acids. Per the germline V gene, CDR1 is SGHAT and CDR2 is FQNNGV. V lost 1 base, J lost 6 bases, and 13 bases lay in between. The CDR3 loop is CASSLAGGAGQPQHF. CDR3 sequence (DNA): TGTGCCAGCAGCTTAGCCGGGGGGGCGGGTCAGCCCCAGCATTTT.

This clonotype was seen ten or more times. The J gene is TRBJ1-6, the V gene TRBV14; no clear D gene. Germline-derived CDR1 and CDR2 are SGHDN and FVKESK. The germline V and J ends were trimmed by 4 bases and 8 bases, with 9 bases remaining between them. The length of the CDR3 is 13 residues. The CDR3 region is CASSPRVDSPLHF. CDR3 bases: TGTGCCAGCAGCCCCCGGGTGGATTCACCCCTCCACTTT.

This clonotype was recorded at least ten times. CDR3 DNA: TGTGCCAGCAGCTTAGAGGCGGGGCTGACGACAGATACGCAGTATTTT. It translates to CASSLEAGLTTDTQYF. The V gene is TRBV7-8, the J gene TRBJ2-3, with D perhaps TRBD2 (6 bases). This CDR3 contains 16 residues. Between the trimmed V and J ends, which lost 1 base and 3 bases, there was a span of 14 bases. Germline CDR1 reads SGHVS; CDR2 reads FQNEAQ.

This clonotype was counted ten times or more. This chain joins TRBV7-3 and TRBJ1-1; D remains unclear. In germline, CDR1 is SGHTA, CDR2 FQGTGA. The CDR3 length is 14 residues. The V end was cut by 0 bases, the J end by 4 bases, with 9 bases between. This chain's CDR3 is CASSLTGMATEAFF. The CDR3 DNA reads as TGTGCCAGCAGCTTAACGGGGATGGCCACTGAAGCTTTCTTT.

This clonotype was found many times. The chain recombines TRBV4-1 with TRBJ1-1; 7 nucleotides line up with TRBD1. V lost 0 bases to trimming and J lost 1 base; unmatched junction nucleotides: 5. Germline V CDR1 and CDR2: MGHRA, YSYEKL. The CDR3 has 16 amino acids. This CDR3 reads CASSQDATGTNTEAFF. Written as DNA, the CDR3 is TGCGCCAGCAGCCAAGACGCGACAGGGACGAACACTGAAGCTTTCTTT.

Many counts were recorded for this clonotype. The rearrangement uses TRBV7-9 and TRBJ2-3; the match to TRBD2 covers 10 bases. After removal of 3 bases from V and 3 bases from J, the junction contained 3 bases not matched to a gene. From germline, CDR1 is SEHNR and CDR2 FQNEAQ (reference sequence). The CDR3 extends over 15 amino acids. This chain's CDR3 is CASSFASGGTDTQYF. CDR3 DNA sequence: TGTGCCAGCAGCTTTGCTAGCGGGGGTACAGATACGCAGTATTTT.

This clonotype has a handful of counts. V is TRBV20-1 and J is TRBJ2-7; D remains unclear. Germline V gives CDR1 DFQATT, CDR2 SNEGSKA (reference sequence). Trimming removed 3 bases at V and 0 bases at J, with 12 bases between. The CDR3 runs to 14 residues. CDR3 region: CSASPRLSSYEQYF. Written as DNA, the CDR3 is TGCAGTGCTAGCCCTAGGCTGAGCTCCTACGAGCAGTACTTC.

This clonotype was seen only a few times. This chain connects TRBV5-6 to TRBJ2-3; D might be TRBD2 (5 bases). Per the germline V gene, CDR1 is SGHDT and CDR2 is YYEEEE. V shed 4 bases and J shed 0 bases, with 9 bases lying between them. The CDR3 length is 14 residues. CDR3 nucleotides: TGTGCCAGCAGCGGAACTAGGAGCACAGATACGCAGTATTTT. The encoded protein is CASSGTRSTDTQYF. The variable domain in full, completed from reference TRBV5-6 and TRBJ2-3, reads DAGVTQSPTHLIKTRGQQVTLRCSPKSGHDTVSWYQQALGQGPQFIFQYYEEEERQRGNFPDRFSGHQFPNYSSELNVNALLLGDSALYLCASSGTRSTDTQYFGPGTRLTVL.

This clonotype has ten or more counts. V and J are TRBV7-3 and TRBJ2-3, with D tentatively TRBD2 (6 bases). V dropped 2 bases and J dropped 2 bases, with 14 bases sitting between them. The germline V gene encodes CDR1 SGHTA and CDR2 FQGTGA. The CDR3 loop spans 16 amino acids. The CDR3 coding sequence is TGTGCCAGCAGCTTAGGCAATAGCGGAAACACAGATACGCAGTATTTT. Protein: CASSLGNSGNTDTQYF. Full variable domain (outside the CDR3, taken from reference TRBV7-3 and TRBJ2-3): GAGVSQTPSNKVTEKGKYVELRCDPISGHTALYWYRQSLGQGPEFLIYFQGTGAADDSGLPNDRFFAVRPEGSVSTLKIQRTERGDSAVYLCASSLGNSGNTDTQYFGPGTRLTVL.

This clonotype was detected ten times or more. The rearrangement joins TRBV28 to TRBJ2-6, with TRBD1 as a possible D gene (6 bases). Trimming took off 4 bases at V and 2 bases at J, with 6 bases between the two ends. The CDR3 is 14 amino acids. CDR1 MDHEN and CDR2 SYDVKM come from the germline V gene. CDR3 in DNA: TGTGCCAGCAGTTACAGGGCTGGGGCCAACGTCCTGACTTTC. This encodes CASSYRAGANVLTF.

CDR3 nucleotides: TGTGCCAGCAGCCCCCGCGGTTTGGCAGCTAATGAGCAGTTCTTC. Its protein is CASSPRGLAANEQFF. V and J are TRBV3-1 and TRBJ2-1; D ambiguous. Germline V lookup: CDR1 LGHDT, CDR2 YNNKEL (reference sequence). This CDR3 has 15 amino acids. Trimming shortened V by 4 bases and J by 7 bases, and 17 bases separated the two germline ends.

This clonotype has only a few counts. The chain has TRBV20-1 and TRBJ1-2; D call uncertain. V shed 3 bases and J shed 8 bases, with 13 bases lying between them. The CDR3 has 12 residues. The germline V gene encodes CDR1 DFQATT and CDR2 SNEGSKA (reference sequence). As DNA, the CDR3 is TGCAGTGCTAGCCCCTCCTCTTGGGGCTACACCTTC. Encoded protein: CSASPSSWGYTF.

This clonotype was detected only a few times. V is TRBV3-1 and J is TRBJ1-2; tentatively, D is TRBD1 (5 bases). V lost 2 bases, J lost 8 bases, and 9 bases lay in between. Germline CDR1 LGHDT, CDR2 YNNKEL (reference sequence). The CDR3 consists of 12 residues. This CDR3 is CASSQPGSGYTF. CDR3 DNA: TGTGCCAGCAGCCAACCAGGGTCAGGCTACACCTTC. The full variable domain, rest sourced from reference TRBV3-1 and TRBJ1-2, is DTAVSQTPKYLVTQMGNDKSIKCEQNLGHDTMYWYKQDSKKFLKIMFSYNNKELIINETVPNRFSPKSPDKAHLNLHINSLELGDSAVYFCASSQPGSGYTFGSGTRLTVV.

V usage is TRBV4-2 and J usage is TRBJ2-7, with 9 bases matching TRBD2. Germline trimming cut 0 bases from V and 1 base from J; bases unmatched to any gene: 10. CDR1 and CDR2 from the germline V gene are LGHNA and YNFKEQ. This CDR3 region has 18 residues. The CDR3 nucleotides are TGTGCCAGCAGCCAAGATGGGCTGAGAGCGGGGGGATCCTACGAGCAGTACTTC. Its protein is CASSQDGLRAGGSYEQYF.

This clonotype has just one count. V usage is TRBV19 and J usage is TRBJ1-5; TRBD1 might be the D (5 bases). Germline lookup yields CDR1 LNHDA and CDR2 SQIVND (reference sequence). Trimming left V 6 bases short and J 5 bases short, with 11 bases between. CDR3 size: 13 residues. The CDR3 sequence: CASSKRGDQPQHF. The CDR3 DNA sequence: TGTGCCAGTAGCAAAAGGGGAGATCAGCCCCAGCATTTT.

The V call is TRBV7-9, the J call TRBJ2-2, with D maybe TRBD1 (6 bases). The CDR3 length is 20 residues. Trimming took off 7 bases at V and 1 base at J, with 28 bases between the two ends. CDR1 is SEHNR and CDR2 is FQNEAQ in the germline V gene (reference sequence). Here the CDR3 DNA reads TGTGCCAGCATCATTCTATCCGGGGCACAGGGCCAAAAGAACACCGGGGAGCTGTTTTTT. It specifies CASIILSGAQGQKNTGELFF.

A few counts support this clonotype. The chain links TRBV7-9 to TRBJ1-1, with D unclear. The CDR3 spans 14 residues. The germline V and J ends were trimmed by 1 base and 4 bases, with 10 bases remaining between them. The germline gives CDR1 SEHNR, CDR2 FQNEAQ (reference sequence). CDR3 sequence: CASSLGGLATEAFF. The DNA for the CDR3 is TGTGCCAGCAGCTTAGGCGGGCTCGCCACTGAAGCTTTCTTT.

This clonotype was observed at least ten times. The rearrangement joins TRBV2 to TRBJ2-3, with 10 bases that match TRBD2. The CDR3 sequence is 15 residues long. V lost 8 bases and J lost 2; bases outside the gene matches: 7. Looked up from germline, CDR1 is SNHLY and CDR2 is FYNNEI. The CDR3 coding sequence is TGTGCCAGCGTCCCTAGCGGGGGTTTCACAGATACGCAGTATTTT. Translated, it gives CASVPSGGFTDTQYF.

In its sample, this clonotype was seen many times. The DNA of the CDR3 is TGTGCCAGCAGCTTAGCGACAGGAACATTCTACGAGCAGTACTTC. Amino acids: CASSLATGTFYEQYF. The chain couples TRBV7-9 to TRBJ2-7; tentative D call: TRBD1 (6 bases). The CDR3 is 15 residues long. The germline gives CDR1 SEHNR, CDR2 FQNEAQ (reference sequence). V dropped 0 bases and J dropped 3 bases, with 12 bases sitting between them.

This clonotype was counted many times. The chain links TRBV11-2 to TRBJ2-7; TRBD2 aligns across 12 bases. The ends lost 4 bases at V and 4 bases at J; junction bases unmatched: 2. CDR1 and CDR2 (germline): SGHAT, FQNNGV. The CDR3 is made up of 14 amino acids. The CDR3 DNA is TGTGCCAGCAGCTCGACTAGCGGGAGATACGAGCAGTACTTC. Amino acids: CASSSTSGRYEQYF.